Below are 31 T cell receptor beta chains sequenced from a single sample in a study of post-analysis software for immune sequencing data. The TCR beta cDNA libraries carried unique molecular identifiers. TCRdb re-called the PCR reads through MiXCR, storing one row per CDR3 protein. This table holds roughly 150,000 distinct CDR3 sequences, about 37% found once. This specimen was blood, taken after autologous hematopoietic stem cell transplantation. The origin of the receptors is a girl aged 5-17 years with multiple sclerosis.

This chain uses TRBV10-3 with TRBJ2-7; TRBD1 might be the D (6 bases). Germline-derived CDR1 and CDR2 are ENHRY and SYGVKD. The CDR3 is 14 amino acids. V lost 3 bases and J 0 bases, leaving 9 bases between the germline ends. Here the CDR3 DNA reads TGTGCCATCAGTGATTGGGACATCTCCTACGAGCAGTACTTC. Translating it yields CAISDWDISYEQYF.

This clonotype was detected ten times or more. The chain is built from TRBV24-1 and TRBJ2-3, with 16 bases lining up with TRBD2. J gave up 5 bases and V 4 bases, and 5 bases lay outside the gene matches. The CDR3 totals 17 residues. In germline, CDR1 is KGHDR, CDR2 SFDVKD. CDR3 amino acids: CATSDLGLAGGRDTQYF. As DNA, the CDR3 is TGTGCCACCAGTGACTTGGGACTAGCGGGAGGGCGAGATACGCAGTATTTT.

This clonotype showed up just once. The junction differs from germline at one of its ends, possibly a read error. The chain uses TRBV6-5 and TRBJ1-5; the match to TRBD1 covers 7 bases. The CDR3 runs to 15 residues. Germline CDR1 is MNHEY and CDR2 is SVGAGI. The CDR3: CASSYSHRGDQLQHF. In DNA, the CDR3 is TGTGCCAGCAGTTATTCCCACAGGGGTGATCAGCTCCAGCATTTT.

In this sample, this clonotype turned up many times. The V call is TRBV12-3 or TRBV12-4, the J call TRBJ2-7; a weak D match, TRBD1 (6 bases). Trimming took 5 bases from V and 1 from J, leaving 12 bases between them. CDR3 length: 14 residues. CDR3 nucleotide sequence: TGTGCCAGCAGTCCGGGACACAGATCCTACGAGCAGTACTTC. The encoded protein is CASSPGHRSYEQYF.

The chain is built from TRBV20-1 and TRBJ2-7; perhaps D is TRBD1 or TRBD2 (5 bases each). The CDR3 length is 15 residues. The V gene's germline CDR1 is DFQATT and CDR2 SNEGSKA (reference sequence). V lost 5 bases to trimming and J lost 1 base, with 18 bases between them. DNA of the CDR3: TGCAGTGCTGATCGGGACGCCACGCCGTCCTACGAGCAGTACTTC. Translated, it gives CSADRDATPSYEQYF.

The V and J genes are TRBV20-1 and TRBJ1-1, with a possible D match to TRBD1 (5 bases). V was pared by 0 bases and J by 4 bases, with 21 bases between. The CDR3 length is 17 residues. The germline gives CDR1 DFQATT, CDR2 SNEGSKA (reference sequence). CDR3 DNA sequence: TGCAGTGCTAGAGATAATATAAGACGGGGGGGGAGCACTGAAGCTTTCTTT. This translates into CSARDNIRRGGSTEAFF.

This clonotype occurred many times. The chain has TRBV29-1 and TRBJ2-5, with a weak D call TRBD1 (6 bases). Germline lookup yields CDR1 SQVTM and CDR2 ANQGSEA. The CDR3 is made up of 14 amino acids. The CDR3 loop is CTVGLTGSQETQYF. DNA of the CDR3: TGCACCGTCGGCCTAACAGGGAGCCAAGAGACCCAGTACTTC. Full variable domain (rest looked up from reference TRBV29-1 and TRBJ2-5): SAVISQKPSRDICQRGTSLTIQCQVDSQVTMMFWYRQQPGQSLTLIATANQGSEATYESGFVIDKFPISRPNLTFSTLTVSNMSPEDSSIYLCTVGLTGSQETQYFGPGTRLLVL.

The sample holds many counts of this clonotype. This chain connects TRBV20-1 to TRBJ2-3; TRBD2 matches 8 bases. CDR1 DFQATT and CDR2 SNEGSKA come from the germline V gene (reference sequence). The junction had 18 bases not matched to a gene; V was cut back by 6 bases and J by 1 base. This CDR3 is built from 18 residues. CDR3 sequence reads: CSAPDRGSSGSGTDTQYF. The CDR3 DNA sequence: TGCAGTGCACCGGACCGGGGGTCTAGCGGGTCGGGCACAGATACGCAGTATTTT.

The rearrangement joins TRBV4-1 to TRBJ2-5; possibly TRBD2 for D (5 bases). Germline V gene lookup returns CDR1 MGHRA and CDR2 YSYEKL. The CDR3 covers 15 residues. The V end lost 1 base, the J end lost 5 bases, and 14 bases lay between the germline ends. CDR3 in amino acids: CASSQAGFPGETQYF. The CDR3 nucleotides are TGCGCCAGCAGCCAAGCCGGCTTCCCGGGGGAGACCCAGTACTTC.

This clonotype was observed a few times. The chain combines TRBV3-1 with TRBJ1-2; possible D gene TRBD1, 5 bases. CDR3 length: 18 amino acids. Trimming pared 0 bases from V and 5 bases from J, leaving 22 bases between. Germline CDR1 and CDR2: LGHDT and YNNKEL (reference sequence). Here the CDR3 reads CASSQDSFAPRGSYGYTF. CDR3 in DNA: TGTGCCAGCAGCCAAGATTCTTTTGCGCCGCGGGGCTCGTATGGCTACACCTTC. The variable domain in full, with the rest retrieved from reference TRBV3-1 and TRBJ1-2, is DTAVSQTPKYLVTQMGNDKSIKCEQNLGHDTMYWYKQDSKKFLKIMFSYNNKELIINETVPNRFSPKSPDKAHLNLHINSLELGDSAVYFCASSQDSFAPRGSYGYTFGSGTRLTVV.

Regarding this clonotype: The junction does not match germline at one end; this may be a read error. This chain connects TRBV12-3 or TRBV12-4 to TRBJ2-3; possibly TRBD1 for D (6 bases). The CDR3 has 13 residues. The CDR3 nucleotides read TGTGCCAGCCTAGGGGGAAGAGCAGATGCGCAGTATTTT. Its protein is CASLGGRADAQYF.

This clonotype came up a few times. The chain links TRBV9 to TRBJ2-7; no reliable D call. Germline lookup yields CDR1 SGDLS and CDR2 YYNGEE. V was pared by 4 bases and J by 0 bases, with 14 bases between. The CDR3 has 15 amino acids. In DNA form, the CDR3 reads TGTGCCAGCAGCCCCCGACCGGTAAGCTCCTACGAGCAGTACTTC. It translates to CASSPRPVSSYEQYF.

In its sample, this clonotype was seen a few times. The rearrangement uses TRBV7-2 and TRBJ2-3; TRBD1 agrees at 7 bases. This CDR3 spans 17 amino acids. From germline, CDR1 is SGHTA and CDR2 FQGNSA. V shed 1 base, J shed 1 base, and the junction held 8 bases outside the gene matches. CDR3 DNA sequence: TGTGCCAGCAGCTTAGGACAGGGTATAACGGGCACAGATACGCAGTATTTT. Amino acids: CASSLGQGITGTDTQYF.

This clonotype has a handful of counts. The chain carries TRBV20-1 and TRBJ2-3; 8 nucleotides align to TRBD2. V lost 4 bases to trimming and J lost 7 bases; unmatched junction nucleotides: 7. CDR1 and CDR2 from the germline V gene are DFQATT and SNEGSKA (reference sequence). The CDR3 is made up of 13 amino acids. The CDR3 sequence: CSAILAAHHTQYF. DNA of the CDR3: TGCAGTGCTATACTAGCGGCCCACCATACGCAGTATTTT.

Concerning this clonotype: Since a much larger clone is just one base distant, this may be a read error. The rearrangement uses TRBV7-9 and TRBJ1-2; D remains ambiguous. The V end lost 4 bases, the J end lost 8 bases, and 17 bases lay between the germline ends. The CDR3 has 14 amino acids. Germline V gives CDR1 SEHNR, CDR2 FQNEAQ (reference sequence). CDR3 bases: TGTGCCAGCAGCTGCGAGTTTCCCGCGGGCGGCTACACCTTC. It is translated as CASSCEFPAGGYTF. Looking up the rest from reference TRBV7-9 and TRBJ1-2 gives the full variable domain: DTGVSQNPRHKITKRGQNVTFRCDPISEHNRLYWYRQTLGQGPEFLTYFQNEAQLEKSRLLSDRFSAERPKGSFSTLEIQRTEQGDSAMYLCASSCEFPAGGYTFGSGTRLTVV.

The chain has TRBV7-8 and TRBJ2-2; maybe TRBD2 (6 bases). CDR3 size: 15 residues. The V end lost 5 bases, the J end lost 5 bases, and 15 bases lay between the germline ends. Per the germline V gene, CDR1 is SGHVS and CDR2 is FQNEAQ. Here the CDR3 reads CASSPITSGTGELFF. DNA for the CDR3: TGTGCCAGCAGCCCTATCACGAGCGGGACCGGGGAGCTGTTTTTT.

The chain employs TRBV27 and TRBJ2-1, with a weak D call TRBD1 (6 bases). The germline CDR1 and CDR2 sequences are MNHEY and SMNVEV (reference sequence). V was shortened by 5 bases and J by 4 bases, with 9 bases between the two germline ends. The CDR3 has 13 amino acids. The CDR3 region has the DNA TGTGCCAGCAGTCCCGACAGGTACAATGAGCAGTTCTTC. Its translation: CASSPDRYNEQFF.

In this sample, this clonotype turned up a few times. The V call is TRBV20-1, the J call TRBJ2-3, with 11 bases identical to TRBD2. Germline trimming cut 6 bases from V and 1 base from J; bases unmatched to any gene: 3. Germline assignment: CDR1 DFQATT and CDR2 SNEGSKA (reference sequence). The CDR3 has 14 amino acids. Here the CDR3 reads CSAKGLAGTDTQYF. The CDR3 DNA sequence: TGCAGTGCCAAGGGACTAGCGGGCACAGATACGCAGTATTTT.

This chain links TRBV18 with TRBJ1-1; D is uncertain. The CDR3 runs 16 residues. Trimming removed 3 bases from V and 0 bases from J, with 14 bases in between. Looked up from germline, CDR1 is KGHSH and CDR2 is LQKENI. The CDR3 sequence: CASSPALGFVNTEAFF. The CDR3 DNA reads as TGTGCCAGCTCACCGGCCCTCGGGTTCGTGAACACTGAAGCTTTCTTT.

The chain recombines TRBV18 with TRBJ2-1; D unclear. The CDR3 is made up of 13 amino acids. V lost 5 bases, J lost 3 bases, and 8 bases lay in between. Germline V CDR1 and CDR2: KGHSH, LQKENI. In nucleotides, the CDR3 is TGTGCCAGCTCATTACCCAGCTACAATGAGCAGTTCTTC. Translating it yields CASSLPSYNEQFF.

Written as DNA, the CDR3 is TGTGCCAGCAGCACGGACGGGGTCATCAATGAGCAGTTCTTC. Amino acid sequence: CASSTDGVINEQFF. J is TRBJ2-1 and V is TRBV9; D perhaps matches TRBD2 (5 bases). V gave up 4 bases and J gave up 6 bases, with 14 bases separating them. The CDR3 has 14 amino acids. Germline V lookup: CDR1 SGDLS, CDR2 YYNGEE.

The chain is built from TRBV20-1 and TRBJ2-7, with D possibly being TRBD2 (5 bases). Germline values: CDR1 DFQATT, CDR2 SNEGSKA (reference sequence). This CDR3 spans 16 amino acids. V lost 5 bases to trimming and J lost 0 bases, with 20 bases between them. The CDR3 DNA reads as TGCAGTGCTCCCTTTCTAATCGGTCTAGCCTCCTACGAGCAGTACTTC. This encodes CSAPFLIGLASYEQYF.

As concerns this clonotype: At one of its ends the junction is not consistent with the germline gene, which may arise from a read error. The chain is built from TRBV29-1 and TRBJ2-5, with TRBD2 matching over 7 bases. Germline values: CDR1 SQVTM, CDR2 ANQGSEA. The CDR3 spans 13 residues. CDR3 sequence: CSALLAVEEAQYF. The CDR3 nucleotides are TGCAGCGCCCTCCTAGCGGTTGAAGAGGCCCAGTACTTC.

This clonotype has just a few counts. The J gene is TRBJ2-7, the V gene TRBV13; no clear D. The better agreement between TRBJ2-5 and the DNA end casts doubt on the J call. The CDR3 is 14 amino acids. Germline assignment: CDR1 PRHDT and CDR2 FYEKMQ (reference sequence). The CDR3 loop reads CASSSSRPRETQYF. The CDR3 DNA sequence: TGTGCCAGCAGCTCCTCCCGTCCTCGGGAGACCCAGTACTTC.

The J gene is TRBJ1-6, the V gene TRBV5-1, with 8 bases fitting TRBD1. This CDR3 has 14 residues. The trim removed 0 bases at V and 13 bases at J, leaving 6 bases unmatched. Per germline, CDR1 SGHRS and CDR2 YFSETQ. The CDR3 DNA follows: TGCGCCAGCAGCTTGGGCCAGGGGGCTGTGCCCCTCCACTTT. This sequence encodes CASSLGQGAVPLHF.

DNA of the CDR3: TGCAGTGCCACGACAGTGTACGAGCAGTACTTC. Amino acid sequence: CSATTVYEQYF. The V call is TRBV20-1, the J call TRBJ2-7; a possible D gene is TRBD1 (5 bases). V dropped 6 bases and J dropped 4 bases, with 10 bases sitting between them. Germline CDR1 and CDR2: DFQATT and SNEGSKA (reference sequence). The CDR3 runs to 11 residues.

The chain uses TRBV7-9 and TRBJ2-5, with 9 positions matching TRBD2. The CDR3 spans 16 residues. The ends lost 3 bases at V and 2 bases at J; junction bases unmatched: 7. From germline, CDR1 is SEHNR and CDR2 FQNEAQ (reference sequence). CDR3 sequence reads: CASSLAGTSRQETQYF. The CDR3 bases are TGTGCCAGCAGCTTGGCTGGGACTAGCAGGCAAGAGACCCAGTACTTC.

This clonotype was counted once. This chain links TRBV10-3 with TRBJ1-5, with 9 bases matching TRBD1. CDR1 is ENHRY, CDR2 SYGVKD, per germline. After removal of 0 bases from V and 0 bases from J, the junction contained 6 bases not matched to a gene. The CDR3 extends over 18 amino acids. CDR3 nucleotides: TGTGCCATCAGTGAGTCGACTCGGACAGGGGATAGCAATCAGCCCCAGCATTTT. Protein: CAISESTRTGDSNQPQHF.

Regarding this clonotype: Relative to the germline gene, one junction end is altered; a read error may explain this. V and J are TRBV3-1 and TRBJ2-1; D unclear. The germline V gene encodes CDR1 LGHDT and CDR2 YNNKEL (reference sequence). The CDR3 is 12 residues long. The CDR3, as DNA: TGTGCCAGCAGCCAGTTGGCCGATGAGCGGTTCTTC. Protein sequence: CASSQLADERFF.

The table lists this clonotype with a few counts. The CDR3 is CATSDLGGAEGTQYF. The CDR3 nucleotides read TGTGCCACCAGTGATTTGGGCGGCGCCGAGGGGACCCAGTACTTC. V usage is TRBV24-1 and J usage is TRBJ2-7; TRBD2 might be the D (5 bases). The J call is in doubt because the DNA end fits TRBJ2-5 better. The CDR3 runs 15 residues. Germline V gives CDR1 KGHDR, CDR2 SFDVKD.

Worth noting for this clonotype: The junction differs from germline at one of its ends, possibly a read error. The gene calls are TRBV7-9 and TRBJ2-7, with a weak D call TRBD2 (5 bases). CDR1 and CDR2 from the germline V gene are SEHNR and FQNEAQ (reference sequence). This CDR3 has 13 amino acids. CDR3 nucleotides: TGTGCCCGCAGTAAGGGAGTATCCTACGAGCAGTACTTC. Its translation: CARSKGVSYEQYF.